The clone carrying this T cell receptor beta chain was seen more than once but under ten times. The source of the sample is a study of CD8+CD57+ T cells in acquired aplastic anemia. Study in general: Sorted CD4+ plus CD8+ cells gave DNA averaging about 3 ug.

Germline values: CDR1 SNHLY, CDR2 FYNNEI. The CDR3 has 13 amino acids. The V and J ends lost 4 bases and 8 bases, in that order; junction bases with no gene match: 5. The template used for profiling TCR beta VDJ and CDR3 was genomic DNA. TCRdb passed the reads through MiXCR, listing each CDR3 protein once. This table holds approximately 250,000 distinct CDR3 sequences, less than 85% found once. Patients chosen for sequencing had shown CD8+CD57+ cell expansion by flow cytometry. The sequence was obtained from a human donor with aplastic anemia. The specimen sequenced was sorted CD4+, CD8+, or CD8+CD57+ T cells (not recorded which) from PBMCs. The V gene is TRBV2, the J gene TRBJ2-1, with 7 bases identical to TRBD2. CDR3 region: CASSAGGTHEQFF. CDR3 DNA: TGTGCCAGCAGTGCCGGGGGGACCCATGAGCAGTTCTTC.